Listed below are T cell receptor beta chains from one sample, sequenced in a study of blood T cell repertoires in COVID-19. The data were produced by immunoSEQ multiplex PCR, yet TCRdb's version contains in-frame clones alone and is incomplete. The sample lists over 90,000 clones, around 86% occurring once. Sequencing was done on a sample of peripheral blood. These receptors were obtained from a man over 45 with active or convalescent COVID-19. The CDR3 runs from the conserved cysteine through the conserved F or W. D genes are given only for firm matches. Clone size is shown for a subset of rows, as once, few, many or a class of expanded clone.

J gene	V gene	D gene	clone size	CDR3 protein	CDR3 DNA
TRBJ1-3	TRBV27	TRBD1	NA	CASSLGTAGNTIYF	TGTGCCAGCAGTCTGGGGACAGCTGGAAACACCATATATTTT
TRBJ1-4	TRBV9	TRBD1	NA	CASSTGEGEKLFF	TGTGCCAGCAGCACAGGGGAAGGAGAAAAACTGTTTTTT
TRBJ2-5	TRBV24-1	TRBD2	NA	CATSEFGTSGETQYF	TGTGCCACCAGTGAGTTTGGGACTAGCGGCGAGACCCAGTACTTC
TRBJ2-2	TRBV24-1	TRBD1	NA	CAIRATTGTVDTGELFF	TGTGCCATTCGGGCCACTACCGGGACAGTGGACACCGGGGAGCTGTTTTTT
TRBJ2-1	TRBV7-7	NA	NA	CASSPAESSYNEQFF	TGTGCCAGCAGCCCAGCGGAAAGCTCCTACAATGAGCAGTTCTTC
TRBJ2-5	TRBV4-3	TRBD1	NA	CASSQEDRGFETQYF	TGCGCCAGCAGCCAAGAGGACAGGGGGTTTGAGACCCAGTACTTC
TRBJ1-3	TRBV14	NA	NA	CASSRSVTSGNTIYF	TGTGCCAGCAGCCGGAGCGTCACCTCTGGAAACACCATATATTTT
TRBJ2-7	TRBV13	NA	NA	CASRLRTAIHEQYF	TGTGCCAGCAGGTTAAGGACAGCCATCCACGAGCAGTACTTC
TRBJ2-2	TRBV6-5	NA	once	CASARRGRELFF	TGTGCCAGCGCGAGGCGGGGCAGGGAGCTGTTTTTT
TRBJ2-5	TRBV10-2	TRBD1	once	CASGTDQETQYF	TGCGCCAGCGGGACAGACCAAGAGACCCAGTACTTC
TRBJ2-1	TRBV12-3/TRBV12-4	NA	medium-sized	CASVPGVADEQFF	TGTGCCAGCGTTCCAGGGGTTGCGGATGAGCAGTTCTTC
TRBJ2-3	TRBV10-1	NA	NA	CASSESEVGADTQYF	TGCGCCAGCAGTGAGTCGGAGGTGGGGGCCGATACGCAGTATTTT
TRBJ2-3	TRBV5-1	TRBD2	NA	CASSPQAGASTDTQYF	TGCGCCAGCAGCCCTCAAGCGGGGGCGAGCACAGATACGCAGTATTTT
TRBJ2-1	TRBV27	NA	NA	CASSFRDYNEQFF	TGTGCCAGCAGTTTCCGGGACTACAATGAGCAGTTCTTC
TRBJ2-5	TRBV14	TRBD2	NA	CASSQDPGGAKTQYF	TGTGCCAGCAGCCAAGATCCCGGGGGGGCAAAGACCCAGTACTTC
TRBJ2-1	TRBV11-2	NA	NA	CATKRESWDNEQFF	TGTGCCACTAAACGGGAAAGTTGGGACAATGAGCAGTTCTTC
TRBJ2-3	TRBV25-1	NA	NA	CASSEWGADTQYF	TGTGCCAGCAGTGAATGGGGAGCAGATACGCAGTATTTT
TRBJ2-3	TRBV25-1	NA	NA	CASRVLDTQYF	TGTGCCAGCCGGGTTCTGGATACGCAGTATTTT
TRBJ2-3	TRBV9	NA	once	CASSGTLAASTDTQYF	TGTGCCAGCAGCGGAACTTTAGCGGCTAGCACAGATACGCAGTATTTT
TRBJ2-1	TRBV29-1	TRBD1	NA	CSVDGQGALDEQFF	TGCAGCGTCGATGGACAGGGGGCTTTGGATGAGCAGTTCTTC
TRBJ2-3	TRBV12-3/TRBV12-4	NA	NA	CASSPTSSPPEYF	TGTGCCAGCAGTCCTACGTCTAGTCCTCCCGAATATTTT
TRBJ2-3	TRBV28	TRBD2	NA	CASSRGVLLSTDTQYF	TGTGCCAGCAGTCGGGGGGTTCTTCTTAGCACAGATACGCAGTATTTT
TRBJ1-3	TRBV3-1/TRBV3-2	NA	few	CASSQEAGRTIYF	TGTGCCAGCAGCCAAGAAGCGGGGCGCACCATATATTTT
TRBJ1-3	TRBV5-1	NA	NA	CASSPDTDISGNTIYF	TGCGCCAGCAGCCCCGACACGGACATTTCTGGAAACACCATATATTTT
TRBJ1-5	TRBV7-2	NA	NA	CASSLTGKGQPQHF	TGTGCCAGCAGCTTAACAGGGAAAGGACAGCCCCAGCATTTT
TRBJ2-3	TRBV6-4	TRBD2	NA	CASSEGTSSTDTQYF	TGTGCCAGCAGCGAGGGGACTAGCTCCACAGATACGCAGTATTTT
TRBJ2-7	TRBV7-9	TRBD1	NA	CASSPSGTGFYEQYF	TGTGCCAGCAGCCCCTCCGGGACAGGATTCTACGAGCAGTACTTC
TRBJ2-7	TRBV7-9	NA	NA	CASSPPVEGSHEQYF	TGTGCCAGCAGCCCCCCGGTCGAGGGATCCCACGAGCAGTACTTC
TRBJ2-6	TRBV19	NA	NA	CASMPREAGANVLTF	TGTGCCAGTATGCCTCGGGAAGCGGGGGCCAACGTCCTGACTTTC
TRBJ1-2	TRBV2	NA	NA	CASSEDTFNYGYTF	TGTGCCAGCAGTGAAGACACCTTTAACTATGGCTACACCTTC
TRBJ2-3	TRBV5-1	TRBD2	NA	CASSFSGEIDTQYF	TGCGCCAGCAGCTTTAGCGGGGAGATAGATACGCAGTATTTT
TRBJ1-6	TRBV7-2	NA	NA	CASSETPGISPLHF	TGTGCCAGCAGCGAAACACCCGGGATTTCACCCCTCCACTTT
TRBJ2-4	TRBV5-4	TRBD1	NA	CASSWGTGENIQYF	TGTGCCAGCAGCTGGGGGACAGGGGAAAACATTCAGTACTTC
TRBJ1-1	TRBV7-9	TRBD1	NA	CASSLQGGNTEAFF	TGTGCCAGCAGCTTACAGGGGGGGAACACTGAAGCTTTCTTT
TRBJ2-3	TRBV19	TRBD1	NA	CASRQGRGVTDTQYF	TGTGCCAGTAGACAGGGGCGAGGGGTTACAGATACGCAGTATTTT